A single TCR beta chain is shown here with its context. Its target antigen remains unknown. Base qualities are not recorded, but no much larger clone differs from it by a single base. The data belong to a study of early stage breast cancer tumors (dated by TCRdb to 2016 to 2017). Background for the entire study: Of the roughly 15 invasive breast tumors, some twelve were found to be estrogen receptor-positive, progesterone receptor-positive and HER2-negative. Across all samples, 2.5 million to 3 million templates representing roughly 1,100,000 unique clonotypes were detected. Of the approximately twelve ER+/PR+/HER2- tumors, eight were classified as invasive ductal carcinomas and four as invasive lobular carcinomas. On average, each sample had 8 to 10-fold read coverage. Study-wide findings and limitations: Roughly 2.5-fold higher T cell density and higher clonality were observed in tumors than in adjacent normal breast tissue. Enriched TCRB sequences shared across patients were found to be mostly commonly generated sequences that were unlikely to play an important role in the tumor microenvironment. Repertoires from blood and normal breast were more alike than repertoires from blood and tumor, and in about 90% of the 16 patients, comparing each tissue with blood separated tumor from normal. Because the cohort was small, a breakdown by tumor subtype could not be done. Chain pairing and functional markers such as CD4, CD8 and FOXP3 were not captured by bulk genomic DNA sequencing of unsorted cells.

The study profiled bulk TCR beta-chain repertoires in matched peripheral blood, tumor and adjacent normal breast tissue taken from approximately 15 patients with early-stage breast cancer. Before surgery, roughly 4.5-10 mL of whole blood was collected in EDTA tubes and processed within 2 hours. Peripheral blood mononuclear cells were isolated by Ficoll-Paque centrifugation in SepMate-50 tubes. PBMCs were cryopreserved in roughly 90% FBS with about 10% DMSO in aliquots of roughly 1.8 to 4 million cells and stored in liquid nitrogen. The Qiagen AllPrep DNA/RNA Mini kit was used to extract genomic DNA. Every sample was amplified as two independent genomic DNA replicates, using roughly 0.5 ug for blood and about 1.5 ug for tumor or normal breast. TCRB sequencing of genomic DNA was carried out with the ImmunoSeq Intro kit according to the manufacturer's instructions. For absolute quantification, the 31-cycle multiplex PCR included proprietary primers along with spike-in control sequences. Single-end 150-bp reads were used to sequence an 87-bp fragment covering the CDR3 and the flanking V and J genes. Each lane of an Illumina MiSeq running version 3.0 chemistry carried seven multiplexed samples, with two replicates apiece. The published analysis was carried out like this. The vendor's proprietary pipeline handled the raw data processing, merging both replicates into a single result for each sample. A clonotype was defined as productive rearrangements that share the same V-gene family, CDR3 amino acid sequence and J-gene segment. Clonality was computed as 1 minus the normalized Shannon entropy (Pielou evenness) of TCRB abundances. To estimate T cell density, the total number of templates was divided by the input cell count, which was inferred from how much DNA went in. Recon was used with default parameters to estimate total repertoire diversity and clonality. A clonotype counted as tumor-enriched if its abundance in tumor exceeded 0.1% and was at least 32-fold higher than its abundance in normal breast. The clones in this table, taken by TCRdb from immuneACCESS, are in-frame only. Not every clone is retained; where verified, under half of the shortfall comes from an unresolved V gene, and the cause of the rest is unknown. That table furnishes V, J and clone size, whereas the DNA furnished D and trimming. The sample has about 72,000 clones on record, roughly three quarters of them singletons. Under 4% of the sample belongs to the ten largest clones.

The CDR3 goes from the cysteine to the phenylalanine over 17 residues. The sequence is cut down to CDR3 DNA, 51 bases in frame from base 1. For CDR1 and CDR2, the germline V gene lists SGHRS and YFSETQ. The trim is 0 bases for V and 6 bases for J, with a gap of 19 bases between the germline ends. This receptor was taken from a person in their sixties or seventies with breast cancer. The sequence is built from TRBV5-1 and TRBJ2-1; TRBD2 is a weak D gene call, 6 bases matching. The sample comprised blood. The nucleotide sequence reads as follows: TGCGCCAGCAGCTTGGCCCCATCCGGGACTGTTGCCAATGAGCAGTTCTTC. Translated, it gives CASSLAPSGTVANEQFF.